This T cell receptor beta chain came from a study of T cells in Graves' hyperthyroidism and ophthalmopathy. General observations from the study: Using 13 V-J features, a model discriminated ophthalmopathy from stable hyperthyroidism. Blood shared most expanded thyroid clonotypes above 0.001.

Researchers amplified the TCR beta CDR3 regions from RNA transcripts. Primed by the HTBI set, a first-round RT-PCR was run on the TCR CDR3. Each CDR3 protein is one row after TCRdb ran MiXCR on the multiplex PCR reads. The sample lists some 720,000 distinct CDR3 sequences; approximately 16% were seen once. The germline V and J ends were trimmed by 0 bases and 4 bases, with 10 bases remaining between them. Germline-derived CDR1 and CDR2 are DFQATT and SNEGSKA (reference sequence). The CDR3 spans 13 residues. This clonotype was detected a few times. Its specificity is unknown. The sequencing input was blood. The gene calls are TRBV20-1 and TRBJ2-7; D gene uncertain. The TCR sequence derives from a man in his late teens or twenties with Graves' hyperthyroidism. In DNA, the CDR3 is TGCAGTGCTAGAGATCTTGATCGGTACGAGCAGTACTTC. Translating gives CSARDLDRYEQYF.